This TCR beta chain derives from a study of cytomegalovirus exposure and HLA in healthy donors. General study points: Associated with cytomegalovirus, according to the listing, were some 150 TCR beta chains.

The PCR had 60 Vbeta and 13 Jbeta primers. TCRdb keeps only in-frame clones here, not all; method: immunoSEQ multiplex PCR. The sample includes over 150,000 clones, less than 80% of them seen just once. Trimming stripped 0 bases from V and 3 bases from J, with 15 bases between. The length of the CDR3 is 16 residues. CDR1 MNHEY and CDR2 SVGAGI come from the germline V gene. This clone was detected a few times. Antigen: not known. The sequence came from a man aged 40-49 years in good health and CMV-seronegative. The chain combines TRBV6-5 with TRBJ2-7; D gene unclear. Input material: PBMCs. Here the CDR3 reads CASSYSNTLSFYEQYF. In DNA form, the CDR3 reads TGTGCCAGCAGTTACTCGAACACGCTCTCGTTCTACGAGCAGTACTTC.